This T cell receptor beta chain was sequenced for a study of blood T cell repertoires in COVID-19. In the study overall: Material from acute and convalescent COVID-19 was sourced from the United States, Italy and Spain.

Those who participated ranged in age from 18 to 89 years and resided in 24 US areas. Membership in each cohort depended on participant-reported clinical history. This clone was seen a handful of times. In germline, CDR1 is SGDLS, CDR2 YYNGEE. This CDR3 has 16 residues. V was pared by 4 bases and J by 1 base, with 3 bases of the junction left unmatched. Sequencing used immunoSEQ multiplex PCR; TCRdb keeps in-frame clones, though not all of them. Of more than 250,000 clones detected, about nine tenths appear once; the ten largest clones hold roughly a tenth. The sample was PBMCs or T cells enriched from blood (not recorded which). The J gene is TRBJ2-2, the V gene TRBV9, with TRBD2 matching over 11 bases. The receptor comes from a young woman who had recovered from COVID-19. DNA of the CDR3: TGTGCCAGCAGCAAAGGACTAGCGGGGAACACCGGGGAGCTGTTTTTT. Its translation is CASSKGLAGNTGELFF.